Detailed here is one T cell receptor (beta chain). There are 11 residues in the CDR3. The ends were cut back, 6 bases at V and 8 bases at J, with 10 bases in the middle. This specimen comes from a study of blood T cell repertoires in COVID-19. Study-level information: The cDNA or gDNA used as material had been derived from T cells, B-cell-depleted T cells, or PBMCs.

The data were produced by immunoSEQ multiplex PCR, yet TCRdb's version contains in-frame clones alone and is incomplete. There are some 150,000 clones in the sample; roughly 88% occur only once, and 1.2% lies in the top ten. The TCR comes from a woman in her twenties or thirties with acute COVID-19. The chain uses TRBV12-3 or TRBV12-4 and TRBJ1-2, with D unclear. The sequenced material came from PBMCs or T cells enriched from blood (not recorded which). The CDR3 region is CASRAGGGYTF. The CDR3 DNA is TGTGCCAGCAGGGCCGGAGGGGGCTACACCTTC.